The 9 T cell receptor beta chains given below trace back to one sample, sequenced in a study of response to subunit inactivated influenza vaccine. Each CDR3 protein gets one entry after TCRdb re-called the RT-PCR reads with MiXCR. Of around 190,000 distinct CDR3 sequences in the sample, approximately 15% were seen once. Sequenced material: CD8+ T cells sorted from PBMCs, taken 5 days after vaccination. The origin of the receptors is a man aged 45-65 years who received an inactivated influenza vaccine.

The rearrangement links TRBV4-3 to TRBJ2-2, with 9 bases fitting TRBD2. CDR1 LGHNA and CDR2 YSLEER come from the germline V gene. This CDR3 has 18 amino acids. V gave up 0 bases and J gave up 4 bases; unmatched junction bases: 9. The CDR3 loop is CASSQDGSGGLFTGELFF. CDR3 bases: TGCGCCAGCAGCCAAGATGGGAGCGGGGGGCTCTTCACCGGGGAGCTGTTTTTT.

This clonotype was found a few times. The gene calls are TRBV6-1 and TRBJ2-3, with D unclear. V shed 1 base and J shed 6 bases, with 5 bases lying between them. Germline V gene sequence: CDR1 MNHNS, CDR2 SASEGT. The length of the CDR3 is 12 residues. The CDR3 DNA is TGTGCCAGCAGTGAAGTGTGGGATACGCAGTATTTT. This codes for CASSEVWDTQYF.

The chain combines TRBV6-1 with TRBJ2-2, with D unresolved. The CDR3 is made up of 16 amino acids. The germline gives CDR1 MNHNS, CDR2 SASEGT. With 4 bases removed from V and 8 bases from J, the gap between germline ends came to 20 bases. Here the CDR3 reads CASSVVHLGQRGELFF. CDR3 bases: TGTGCCAGCAGTGTAGTACACCTAGGGCAGAGAGGGGAGCTGTTTTTT.

The chain employs TRBV5-1 and TRBJ2-3, with D unclear. This CDR3 spans 13 amino acids. Germline values: CDR1 SGHRS, CDR2 YFSETQ. With 5 bases removed from V and 2 bases from J, the gap between germline ends came to 9 bases. CDR3 protein: CASSPIYTDTQYF. The CDR3 bases are TGCGCCAGCAGTCCTATATACACAGATACGCAGTATTTT.

This clonotype was seen more than once but under ten times. The chain combines TRBV5-1 with TRBJ2-1; 13 bases line up with TRBD2. CDR1 and CDR2 (germline): SGHRS, YFSETQ. The ends lost 9 bases at V and 10 bases at J; junction bases unmatched: 13. The CDR3 spans 15 residues. The chain's CDR3 is CATSVTGLAGNEQFF. CDR3 in DNA: TGCGCCACCTCCGTTACGGGACTAGCGGGGAACGAGCAGTTCTTC.

The rearrangement joins TRBV29-1 to TRBJ2-7, with D unclear. CDR3 length equals 11 residues. V dropped 5 bases and J dropped 6 bases, with 11 bases sitting between them. Germline V gives CDR1 SQVTM, CDR2 ANQGSEA. CDR3 sequence reads: CSVLSKGEQYF. The DNA for the CDR3 is TGCAGCGTTCTGAGTAAGGGCGAGCAGTACTTC.

The chain is built from TRBV6-1 and TRBJ2-1; 16 nucleotides align to TRBD2. The CDR3 runs 20 residues. From germline, CDR1 is MNHNS and CDR2 SASEGT. V shed 4 bases and J 7 bases; nucleotides not matched to a gene: 16. CDR3 nucleotide sequence: TGTGCCAGCAGTGTTTCCGGGACTAGCGGGAGGGCCGGGGTGCTAAATGAGCAGTTCTTC. This sequence encodes CASSVSGTSGRAGVLNEQFF.

This clonotype was counted only a few times. The chain carries TRBV7-9 and TRBJ2-3; D gene ambiguous. In germline, CDR1 is SEHNR, CDR2 FQNEAQ (reference sequence). Trimming shortened V by 1 base and J by 2 bases, and 7 bases separated the two germline ends. The CDR3 has 14 residues. In DNA form, the CDR3 reads TGTGCCAGCAGCTTAGAAGGTTCCACAGATACGCAGTATTTT. This encodes CASSLEGSTDTQYF.

This clonotype was seen ten or more times. This rearrangement joins TRBV5-1 to TRBJ2-1; D might be TRBD2 (7 bases). Germline V gives CDR1 SGHRS, CDR2 YFSETQ. V lost 7 bases and J 1 base, leaving 15 bases between the germline ends. The CDR3 is 15 residues long. CDR3 amino acids: CASSGGGDSYNEQFF. In DNA form, the CDR3 reads TGCGCCAGCTCGGGGGGCGGGGATTCCTACAATGAGCAGTTCTTC.